This T cell receptor beta chain was identified during a study of cytomegalovirus exposure and HLA in healthy donors. Study-level points and caveats: Later analysis showed most CMV-associated TCR beta chains appearing HLA-restricted. A later analysis associated some 18,000 TCR beta sequences with HLA alleles at a 0.05 false discovery rate.

The CDR3 loop spans 16 amino acids. Germline lookup yields CDR1 GTSNPN and CDR2 SVGIG (reference sequence). Germline trimming cut 0 bases from V and 6 bases from J; bases unmatched to any gene: 13. PCR primers comprised 60 Vbeta and 13 Jbeta primers. Here immunoSEQ multiplex PCR was the method, and the copy in TCRdb shows in-frame clones only, minus some. The repertoire holds 90,000 to 140,000 clones, with 13% to 15% as singletons. Healthy bone marrow donors made up the donor group. When sampled, the donors appeared nominally healthy, though they likely had unrecorded immune exposures. This clone turned up a few times. What it binds is unknown.

Sequencing was carried out using PBMCs. The gene calls are TRBV30 and TRBJ2-7; 8 bases agree with TRBD1. The sequence derives from a female donor in good health and CMV-seronegative. The CDR3 coding sequence is TGTGCCTGGAGTGTCCCCTCGACAGGGGCGGAGGGCGAGCAGTACTTC. Protein: CAWSVPSTGAEGEQYF. The variable domain in full, completed from reference TRBV30 and TRBJ2-7, reads SQTIHQWPATLVQPVGSPLSLECTVEGTSNPNLYWYRQAAGRGLQLLFYSVGIGQISSEVPQNLSASRPQDRQFILSSKKLLLSDSGFYLCAWSVPSTGAEGEQYFGPGTRLTVT.